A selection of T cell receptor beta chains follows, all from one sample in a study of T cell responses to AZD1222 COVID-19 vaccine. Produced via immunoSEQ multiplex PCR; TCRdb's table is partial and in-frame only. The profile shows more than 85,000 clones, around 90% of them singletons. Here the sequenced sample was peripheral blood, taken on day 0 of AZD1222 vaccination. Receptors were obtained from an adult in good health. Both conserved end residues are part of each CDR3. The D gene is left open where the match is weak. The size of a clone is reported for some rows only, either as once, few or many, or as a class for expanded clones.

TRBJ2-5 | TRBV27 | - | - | CASSTTPRETQYF | TGTGCCAGCAGCACGACCCCGCGGGAGACCCAGTACTTC
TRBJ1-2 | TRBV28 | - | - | CASSPHTADNYGYTF | TGTGCCAGCAGTCCTCACACCGCAGATAACTATGGCTACACCTTC
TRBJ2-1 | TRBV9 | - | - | CASSPFSTGGPYNEQFF | TGTGCCAGCAGCCCGTTTTCGACGGGGGGCCCCTACAATGAGCAGTTCTTC
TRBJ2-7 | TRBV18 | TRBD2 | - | CASSPPALAGNYEQYF | TGTGCCAGCTCACCACCGGCACTAGCGGGGAACTACGAGCAGTACTTC
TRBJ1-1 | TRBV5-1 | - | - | CASSVQGWGTEAFF | TGCGCCAGCAGCGTACAGGGCTGGGGCACTGAAGCTTTCTTT
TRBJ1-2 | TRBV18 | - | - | CASSPPDHYGNYGYTF | TGTGCCAGCTCACCACCGGATCATTACGGCAACTATGGCTACACCTTC
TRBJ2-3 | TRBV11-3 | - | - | CASSPGVGTDTQYF | TGTGCCAGCAGCCCCGGAGTGGGCACAGATACGCAGTATTTT
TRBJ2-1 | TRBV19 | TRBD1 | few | CASGQGNEQFF | TGTGCCAGCGGACAGGGCAATGAGCAGTTCTTC
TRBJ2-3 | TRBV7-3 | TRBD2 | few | CASGLAGGTDTQYF | TGTGCCAGCGGGCTAGCGGGAGGCACAGATACGCAGTATTTT
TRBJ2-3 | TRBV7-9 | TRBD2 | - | CASSLTWRTSGGPDTQYF | TGTGCCAGCAGCTTAACGTGGCGGACTAGCGGTGGCCCAGATACGCAGTATTTT
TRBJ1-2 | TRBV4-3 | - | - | CASSQDTGGAWYGYTF | TGCGCCAGCAGCCAAGATACCGGGGGCGCCTGGTATGGCTACACCTTC
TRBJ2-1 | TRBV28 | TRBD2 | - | CASSLAGPLPLGNEQFF | TGTGCCAGCAGTCTAGCGGGACCGCTCCCTTTGGGGAATGAGCAGTTCTTC
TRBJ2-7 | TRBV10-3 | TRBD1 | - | CAISVQQGAEYEQYF | TGTGCCATCAGTGTCCAACAGGGGGCGGAATACGAGCAGTACTTC
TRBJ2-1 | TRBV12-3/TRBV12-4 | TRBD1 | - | CASTPGGDEQFF | TGTGCCAGCACTCCAGGGGGCGATGAGCAGTTCTTC
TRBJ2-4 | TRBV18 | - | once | CASSPRNGGNIQYF | TGTGCCAGCTCACCGAGAAACGGGGGAAACATTCAGTACTTC
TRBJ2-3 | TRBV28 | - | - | CASSFRDTQYF | TGTGCCAGCAGTTTTCGCGATACGCAGTATTTT
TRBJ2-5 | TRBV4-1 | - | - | CASSPGTGRETQYF | TGCGCCAGCAGCCCCGGCACGGGGAGGGAGACCCAGTACTTC
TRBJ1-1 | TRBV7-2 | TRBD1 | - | CASSADRVRNTEAFF | TGTGCCAGCAGCGCGGACAGGGTGCGGAACACTGAAGCTTTCTTT
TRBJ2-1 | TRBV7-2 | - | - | CASSLLAVIQKGNEQFF | TGTGCCAGCAGCTTACTTGCGGTGATACAAAAGGGAAATGAGCAGTTCTTC
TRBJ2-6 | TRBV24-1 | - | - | CATSPHSGAFGANVLTF | TGTGCCACCAGTCCCCATTCGGGGGCGTTTGGGGCCAACGTCCTGACTTTC
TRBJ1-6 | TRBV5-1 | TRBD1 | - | CASSLNMGQGNSPLHF | TGCGCCAGCAGCTTAAATATGGGACAGGGAAATTCACCCCTCCACTTT
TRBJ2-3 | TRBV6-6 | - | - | CASSLGGQGQDTQYF | TGTGCCAGCAGCCTAGGAGGGCAGGGGCAAGATACGCAGTATTTT
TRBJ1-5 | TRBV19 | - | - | CATRPQGHNQPQHF | TGTGCCACCCGCCCGCAGGGCCACAATCAGCCCCAGCATTTT
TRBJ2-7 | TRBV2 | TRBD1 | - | CASSLEDRGPYEQYF | TGTGCCAGCAGTTTGGAGGACAGGGGGCCCTACGAGCAGTACTTC
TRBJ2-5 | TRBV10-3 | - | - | CAISAEPQETQYF | TGTGCCATCAGTGCGGAACCGCAAGAGACCCAGTACTTC
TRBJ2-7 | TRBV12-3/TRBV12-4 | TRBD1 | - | CASSFRQGDEQYF | TGTGCCAGCAGTTTTAGACAGGGGGACGAGCAGTACTTC
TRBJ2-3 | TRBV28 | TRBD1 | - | CASRRQGAGTDTQYF | TGTGCCAGCCGCCGTCAGGGGGCCGGCACAGATACGCAGTATTTT
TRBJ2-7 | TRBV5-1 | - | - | CASSLGRSGATEGYEQYF | TGCGCCAGCAGCTTGGGGCGGTCGGGAGCGACTGAGGGGTACGAGCAGTACTTC
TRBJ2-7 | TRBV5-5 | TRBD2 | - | CASSHEPGLAGVTSYEQYF | TGTGCCAGCAGCCACGAACCAGGTCTAGCGGGGGTAACATCCTACGAGCAGTACTTC
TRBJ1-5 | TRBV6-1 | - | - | CASSEAETGPQHF | TGTGCCAGCAGTGAAGCAGAGACCGGGCCCCAGCATTTT
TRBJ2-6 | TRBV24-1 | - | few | CATSDLKGRSSGANVLTF | TGTGCCACCAGTGATTTGAAGGGGAGAAGCTCTGGGGCCAACGTCCTGACTTTC
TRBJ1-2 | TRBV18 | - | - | CASSPRTGTLNYGYTF | TGTGCCAGCTCACCCCGAACAGGGACCCTAAATTATGGCTACACCTTC
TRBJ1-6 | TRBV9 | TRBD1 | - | CASSDRDSLYSSYNSPLHF | TGTGCCAGCAGCGACCGGGACAGTCTCTACAGCTCCTATAATTCACCCCTCCACTTT
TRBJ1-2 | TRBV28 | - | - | CASSLGTYYGYTF | TGTGCCAGCAGTTTAGGTACCTACTATGGCTACACCTTC
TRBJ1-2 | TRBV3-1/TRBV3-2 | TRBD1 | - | CASSQPGGTGGDYGYTF | TGTGCCAGCAGCCAACCGGGCGGGACAGGGGGGGACTATGGCTACACCTTC
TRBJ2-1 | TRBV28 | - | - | CASRGQGGGEQFF | TGTGCCAGCAGAGGACAGGGAGGGGGTGAGCAGTTCTTC
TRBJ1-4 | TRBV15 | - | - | CATSPAAGLGEKLFF | TGTGCCACCAGCCCGGCGGCAGGGTTGGGTGAAAAACTGTTTTTT